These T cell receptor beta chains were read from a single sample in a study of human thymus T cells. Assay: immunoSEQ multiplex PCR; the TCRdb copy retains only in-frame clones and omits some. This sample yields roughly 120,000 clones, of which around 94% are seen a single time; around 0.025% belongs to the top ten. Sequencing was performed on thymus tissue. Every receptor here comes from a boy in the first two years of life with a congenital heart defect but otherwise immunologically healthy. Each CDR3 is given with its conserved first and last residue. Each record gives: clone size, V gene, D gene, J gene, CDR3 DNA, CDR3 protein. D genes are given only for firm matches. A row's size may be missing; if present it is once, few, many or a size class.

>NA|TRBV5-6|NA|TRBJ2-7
TGTGCCAGCAGCTTGGGACAATACTACGAGCAGTACTTC
CASSLGQYYEQYF
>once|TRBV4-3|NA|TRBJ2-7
TGCGCCAGCAGCCTTGAACGGGTGGTTGACGAGCAGTACTTC
CASSLERVVDEQYF
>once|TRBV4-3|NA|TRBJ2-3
TGCGCCAGCAGCCAAGATCACCCAGTAAACACAGATACGCAGTATTTT
CASSQDHPVNTDTQYF
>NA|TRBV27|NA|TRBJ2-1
TGTGCCAGCAGTTTAAGGGGGGGCGGCTACAATGAGCAGTTCTTC
CASSLRGGGYNEQFF
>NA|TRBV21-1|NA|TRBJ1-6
TGTGCCAGCAGCAAAGCTCCGGCCTGGAGTAATTCACCCCTCCACTTT
CASSKAPAWSNSPLHF
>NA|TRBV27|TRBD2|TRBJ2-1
TGTGCCAGCAGAGCTTTAGGTAGCGGGGGGGCGTATGAGCAGTTCTTC
CASRALGSGGAYEQFF
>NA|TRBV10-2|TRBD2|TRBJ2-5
TGCGCCAGCAGTGCTCCTAGCGGGGGGTACCAAGAGACCCAGTACTTC
CASSAPSGGYQETQYF
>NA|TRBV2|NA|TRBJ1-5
TGTGCCAGCGGGTCGGGTGAAGCTGACAATCAGCCCCAGCATTTT
CASGSGEADNQPQHF
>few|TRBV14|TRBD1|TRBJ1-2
TGTGCCAGCAGCCAAGGGACAGGGGGCTACTATGGCTACACCTTC
CASSQGTGGYYGYTF
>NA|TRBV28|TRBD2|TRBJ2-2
TGTGCCAGCAGTTCCCCCGGGACTAGCGGGGAGGTAGGGGAGCTGTTTTTT
CASSSPGTSGEVGELFF
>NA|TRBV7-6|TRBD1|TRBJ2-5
TGTGCCAGCAGGCCGGACAGGTGGCAGACCCAGTACTTC
CASRPDRWQTQYF
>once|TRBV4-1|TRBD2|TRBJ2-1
TGCGCCAGCAGCCAAAGTAGCGGGGGCCACAATGAGCAGTTCTTC
CASSQSSGGHNEQFF
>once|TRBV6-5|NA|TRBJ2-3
TGTGCCAGCAGCGATCTAGATGGGCGCACAGATACGCAGTATTTT
CASSDLDGRTDTQYF
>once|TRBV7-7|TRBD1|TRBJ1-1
TGTGCCAGCAGCTTCGGGGACAGGGTGAACACTGAAGCTTTCTTT
CASSFGDRVNTEAFF
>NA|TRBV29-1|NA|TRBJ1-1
TGCAGCGTTGAAGGGGAAGCTTTCTTT
CSVEGEAFF
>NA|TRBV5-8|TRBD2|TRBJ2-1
TGTGCCAGCAGCCCCCTGGGGGGGGACGTTCTCTTCTTC
CASSPLGGDVLFF
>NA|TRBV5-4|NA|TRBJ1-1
TGTGCCAGCAGCTTGGAAGGGGTGCCCAACACTGAAGCTTTCTTT
CASSLEGVPNTEAFF
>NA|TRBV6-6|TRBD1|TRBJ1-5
TGTGCCAGCAGCCCCGGGCGACAGGGTAGCAATCAGCCCCAGCATTTT
CASSPGRQGSNQPQHF
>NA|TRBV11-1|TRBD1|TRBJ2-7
TGTGCCAGCAGCCAAGGACAGGGGGTCCACGAGCAGTACTTC
CASSQGQGVHEQYF
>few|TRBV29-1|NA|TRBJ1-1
TGCAGCGCTGACACAAGGAACACTGAAGCTTTCTTT
CSADTRNTEAFF
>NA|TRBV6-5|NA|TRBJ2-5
TGTGCCAGCAGTTACGGGCGGTTAGGGGAGACCCAGTACTTC
CASSYGRLGETQYF
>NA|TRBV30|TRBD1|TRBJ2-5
TGTGCCTGGAGTGTAGGGTATTACCGGGACAGGGAAGAGACCCAGTACTTC
CAWSVGYYRDREETQYF
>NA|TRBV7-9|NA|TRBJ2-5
TGTGCCAGTGTGGGGGGCCGAGAGACCCAGTACTTC
CASVGGRETQYF
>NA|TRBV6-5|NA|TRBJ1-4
TGTGCCAGCTCACCTGCTGGTGAAAAACTGTTTTTT
CASSPAGEKLFF
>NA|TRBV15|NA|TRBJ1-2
TGTGCCACCAGCGGAGGTGCAGGGTCGGAAACGAACGATGGCTACACCTTC
CATSGGAGSETNDGYTF
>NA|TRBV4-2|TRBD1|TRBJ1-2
TGTGCCAGCAGCCAAGCCGGGACAGGGGGCACTAACTATGGCTACACCTTC
CASSQAGTGGTNYGYTF
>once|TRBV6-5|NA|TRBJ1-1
TGTGCCAGCAGTTACTCTCGGATAAGGGCTGAAGCTTTCTTT
CASSYSRIRAEAFF
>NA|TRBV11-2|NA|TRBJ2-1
TGTGCCAGCAGCCCGGGACCCTCCACTCTAGTAGGTGAGCAGTTCTTC
CASSPGPSTLVGEQFF
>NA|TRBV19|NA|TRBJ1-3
TGTGCCAGCCACAGGGACTCTGGAAACACCATATATTTT
CASHRDSGNTIYF
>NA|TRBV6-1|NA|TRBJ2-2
TGTGCCAGCAGTGAGGGGAGTGGGGGCAGGGGCGGGGAGCTGTTTTTT
CASSEGSGGRGGELFF
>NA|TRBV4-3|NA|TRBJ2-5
TGCGCCAGCAGCCACGTCATAGAGGGAGGCCAAGAGACCCAGTACTTC
CASSHVIEGGQETQYF
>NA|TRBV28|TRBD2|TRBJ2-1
TGTGCCAGCAGTTTAGCGGGGGGGAATGAGCAGTTCTTC
CASSLAGGNEQFF
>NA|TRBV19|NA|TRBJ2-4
TGTGCCAGTAGTATACGCAGGGGACCCCACGGAAACATTCAGTACTTC
CASSIRRGPHGNIQYF
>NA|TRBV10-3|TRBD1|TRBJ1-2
TGTGCCATCAGTATTCGGGACAGACCCCGCGACTATGGCTACACCTTC
CAISIRDRPRDYGYTF
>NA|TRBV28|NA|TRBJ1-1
TGTGCCAGCAGTCCACTGAACACTGAAGCTTTCTTT
CASSPLNTEAFF
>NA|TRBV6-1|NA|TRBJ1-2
TGTGCCAGCAGAGAAACAGGGGGCTACACCTTC
CASRETGGYTF
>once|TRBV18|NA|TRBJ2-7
TGTGCCAGCTCTAAGGCGGTTGAGAGAGAGCAGTACTTC
CASSKAVEREQYF
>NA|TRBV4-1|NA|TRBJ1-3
TGCGCCAGCAGCCAAGACAGGCTAGGGGGAAACACCATATATTTT
CASSQDRLGGNTIYF
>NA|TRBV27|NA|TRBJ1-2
TGTGCCAGCAGTTTAACGGGTTCTGGGGGCTACACCTTC
CASSLTGSGGYTF
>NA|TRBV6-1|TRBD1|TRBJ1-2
TGTGCCAGCAGGGAGACAGGGGACCATAACTATGGCTACACCTTC
CASRETGDHNYGYTF
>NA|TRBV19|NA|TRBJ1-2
TGTGCCAGTAGTATCTATTTGCTCGGTCGGGGCTATGGCTACACCTTC
CASSIYLLGRGYGYTF
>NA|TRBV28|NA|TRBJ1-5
TGTGCCAGCCAGACAGGCCCAAATCAGCCCCAGCATTTT
CASQTGPNQPQHF
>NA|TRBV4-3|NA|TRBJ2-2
TGCGCCAGCAGAGGGGCAAACACCGGGGAGCTGTTTTTT
CASRGANTGELFF
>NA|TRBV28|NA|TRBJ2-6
TGTGCCAGCAGTTTGCCGGGGCCGGGGGGGGCCAACGTCCTGACTTTC
CASSLPGPGGANVLTF
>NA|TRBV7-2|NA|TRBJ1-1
TGTGCCAGCAGCCTCGAGGGGATGAACACTGAAGCTTTCTTT
CASSLEGMNTEAFF
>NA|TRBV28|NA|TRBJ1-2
TGTGCCAGCAGTTTACCTCTGGATATGGGTCCGCGAAACTATGGCTACACCTTC
CASSLPLDMGPRNYGYTF
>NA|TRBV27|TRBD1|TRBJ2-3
TGTGCCAGCAGTTCGGACAGGAGAGATACGCAGTATTTT
CASSSDRRDTQYF
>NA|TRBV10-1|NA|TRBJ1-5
TGCGCCAGCAGTGAGTCTAGGAATCAGCCCCAGCATTTT
CASSESRNQPQHF
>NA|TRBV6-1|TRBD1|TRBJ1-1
TGTGCCAGCGATACAGGGGGCTTTGAAGCTTTCTTT
CASDTGGFEAFF
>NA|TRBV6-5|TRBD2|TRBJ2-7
TGTGCCAGCAGTTGCCGGACTAGCGGGGCCTACGAGCAGTACTTC
CASSCRTSGAYEQYF
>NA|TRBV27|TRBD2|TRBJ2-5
TGTGCCAGCAAACTCGGGACTAGCGGGGATAAAGAGACCCAGTACTTC
CASKLGTSGDKETQYF
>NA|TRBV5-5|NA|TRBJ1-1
TGTGCCAGCAGCTTGTACCGTGGGGGCACTGAAGCTTTCTTT
CASSLYRGGTEAFF
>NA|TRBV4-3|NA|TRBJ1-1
TGCGCCAGCAGCCAAAGCGGAACCTTGAACACTGAAGCTTTCTTT
CASSQSGTLNTEAFF
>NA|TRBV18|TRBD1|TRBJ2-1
TGTGCCAGCTCATCTGATCGCCGGGACAGGGGGCTGGGGGGTGAGCAGTTCTTC
CASSSDRRDRGLGGEQFF
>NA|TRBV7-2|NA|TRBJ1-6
TGTGCCAGCAGCTTAGGTATGTCGGTTAGCTCCTATAATTCACCCCTCCACTTT
CASSLGMSVSSYNSPLHF
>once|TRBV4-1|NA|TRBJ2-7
TGCGCCAGCAGCCCGTTCGTTTTCCGGGACATCAGCTCCTACGAGCAGTACTTC
CASSPFVFRDISSYEQYF
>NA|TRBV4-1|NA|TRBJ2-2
TGCGCCAGCAGCCAAGGGCATCCGGGACTGAACACCGGGGAGCTGTTTTTT
CASSQGHPGLNTGELFF
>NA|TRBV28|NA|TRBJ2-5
TGTGCCAGCAGACTTAGGGACCATTTACCGTTCTTCCAAGAGACCCAGTACTTC
CASRLRDHLPFFQETQYF
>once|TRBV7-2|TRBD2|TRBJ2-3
TGTGCCAGCAGCTGTGTAGCGGGGGTAGGAACAGATACGCAGTATTTT
CASSCVAGVGTDTQYF